Detailed here is one TCR beta chain. As originally analysed: By means of reference gene primer amplification, nucleated cell counts were estimated. Clones were sequenced by immunoSEQ multiplex PCR, and TCRdb holds only the in-frame ones, with some missing. D and trimming were read from the DNA, whereas the V and J calls and clone size are those reported in that table. The table records approximately 100,000 clones, roughly 83% of them present only once. The germline gives CDR1 SGHNT, CDR2 YYREEE (reference sequence). This CDR3 has 15 amino acids. V was pared by 2 bases and J by 2 bases, with 4 bases of the junction left unmatched. This entry comes from a study of blood T cell repertoires in COVID-19. Overall study context: Samples of COVID-19 (acute and convalescent) were obtained from the United States, Italy and Spain.

The receptor was derived from an elderly woman with active or convalescent COVID-19. The chain uses TRBV5-4 and TRBJ1-2, with 9 bases that match TRBD1. Sequencing was done on a sample of peripheral blood. The CDR3 reads CASSFETGGNYGYTF. DNA of the CDR3: TGTGCCAGCAGCTTTGAGACAGGGGGAAACTATGGCTACACCTTC. Full variable domain (remainder filled in from reference TRBV5-4 and TRBJ1-2): ETGVTQSPTHLIKTRGQQVTLRCSSQSGHNTVSWYQQALGQGPQFIFQYYREEENGRGNFPPRFSGLQFPNYSSELNVNALELDDSALYLCASSFETGGNYGYTFGSGTRLTVV.